These 30 T cell receptor beta chains originate from one sample sequenced in a study of kidney transplant recipient with SARS-CoV-2 infection. TCRdb reprocessed the reads with MiXCR, giving one entry per CDR3 protein. The table has about 240,000 distinct CDR3 sequences, less than 35% seen once. The material sequenced was a blood sample, taken at baseline and between days 110 and 120 from a kidney transplant recipient. These receptors were obtained from a male patient in his 30s who had COVID-19 and was a kidney transplant recipient. Some T cells may originate from the graft donor.

As to this clonotype: This may stem from a read error, because a much larger clone lies one nucleotide away. The rearrangement joins TRBV3-1 to TRBJ2-2, with a possible D match to TRBD2 (5 bases). CDR1 and CDR2 from the germline V gene are LGHDT and YNNKEL (reference sequence). The CDR3 is made up of 18 amino acids. The CDR3 loop is CGSSGCCPISGLTGELFF. In DNA, the CDR3 is TGTGGCAGCAGCGGTTGTTGTCCCATTTCAGGCTTGACCGGGGAGCTGTTTTTT.

This clonotype was detected ten times or more. This chain links TRBV12-3 or TRBV12-4 with TRBJ2-7; 8 nucleotides align to TRBD2. This CDR3 comprises 14 residues. Trimming cost V 3 bases and J 6 bases; bases outside gene matches: 7. CDR3 residues: CASSFYGGAPEQYF. Written as DNA, the CDR3 is TGTGCCAGCAGTTTTTACGGGGGGGCCCCCGAGCAGTACTTC.

The chain has TRBV20-1 and TRBJ2-4; D is tentatively TRBD1 or TRBD2 (5 bases each). This CDR3 is built from 15 residues. Trimming took off 3 bases at V and 6 bases at J, with 18 bases between the two ends. Per germline, CDR1 DFQATT and CDR2 SNEGSKA (reference sequence). The CDR3 here is CSASNFEGLINIQYF. CDR3 in DNA: TGCAGTGCTAGTAACTTCGAGGGGCTAATAAACATTCAGTACTTC.

This clonotype occurred many times. The DNA is left out, because the CDR3 cannot be placed on it with certainty; the CDR3 is given as TCRdb lists it. The chain is built from TRBV7-5 and TRBJ1-2. TRBV7-5 is classified as a pseudogene. Counting both end residues, the CDR3 totals 19 amino acids. CDR3 amino acids: CISVPEGLGEVGKTYGYTF.

This clonotype showed up many times. V usage is TRBV5-1 and J usage is TRBJ1-4; D gene uncertain. The CDR3 has 14 residues. Per germline, CDR1 SGHRS and CDR2 YFSETQ. V lost 2 bases and J lost 2, with 7 bases in between. The CDR3 DNA sequence: TGCGCCAGCAGCTTCCGATCGACTAATGAAAAACTGTTTTTT. Encoded protein: CASSFRSTNEKLFF.

As to this clonotype: This could be a read error, since a much larger clone is one nucleotide away. This sequence joins TRBV7-3 and TRBJ2-3, with 7 bases that match TRBD2. Germline V gives CDR1 SGHTA, CDR2 FQGTGA. The CDR3 runs 13 residues. In nucleotides, the CDR3 is TGTGCCATCAGCACCTCACTAGCGCATACGCAGTATTTT. Amino acids: CAISTSLAHTQYF. Full variable domain (missing parts from reference TRBV7-3 and TRBJ2-3): GAGVSQTPSNKVTEKGKYVELRCDPISGHTALYWYRQSLGQGPEFLIYFQGTGAADDSGLPNDRFFAVRPEGSVSTLKIQRTERGDSAVYLCAISTSLAHTQYFGPGTRLTVL.

The chain carries TRBV20-1 and TRBJ2-1; tentatively, D is TRBD2 (6 bases). Trimming cost V 5 bases and J 3 bases, with 20 bases left between them. The CDR3 contains 16 residues. In germline, CDR1 is DFQATT, CDR2 SNEGSKA (reference sequence). The CDR3 DNA reads TGCAGTGCTGGACACTTAGCGGTAGAGGGCTACAATGAGCAGTTCTTC. It specifies CSAGHLAVEGYNEQFF.

The sample holds many counts of this clonotype. This chain links TRBV7-9 with TRBJ1-5; D gene unclear. Germline CDR1 is SEHNR and CDR2 is FQNEAQ (reference sequence). There are 14 residues in the CDR3. V shed 1 base and J shed 3 bases, with 7 bases lying between them. In nucleotides, the CDR3 is TGTGCCAGCAGCTTAGAAGGGATCAATCAGCCCCAGCATTTT. Its translation: CASSLEGINQPQHF.

This clonotype appeared many times. DNA of the CDR3: TGTGCCACCAGCTCTAGTTCAAGGTGTGGAAAGACCTATGGCTACACCTTC. It is translated as CATSSSSRCGKTYGYTF. V usage is TRBV15 and J usage is TRBJ1-2; no firm D call. Germline V lookup: CDR1 LNHNV, CDR2 YYDKDF (reference sequence). The V end lost 5 bases, the J end lost 4 bases, and 23 bases lay between the germline ends. This CDR3 is built from 17 residues. Variable domain in full (rest from reference TRBV15 and TRBJ1-2): DAMVIQNPRYQVTQFGKPVTLSCSQTLNHNVMYWYQQKSSQAPKLLFHYYDKDFNNEADTPDNFQSRRPNTSFCFLDIRSPGLGDTAMYLCATSSSSRCGKTYGYTFGSGTRLTVV.

The gene calls are TRBV20-1 and TRBJ1-1; D is ambiguous. V was pared by 0 bases and J by 0 bases, with 11 bases between. This CDR3 comprises 15 residues. Germline loops: CDR1 DFQATT, CDR2 SNEGSKA (reference sequence). Here the CDR3 reads CSARDPRAMNTEAFF. CDR3 nucleotides: TGCAGTGCTAGAGATCCCCGCGCAATGAACACTGAAGCTTTCTTT.

The table lists this clonotype with many counts. The chain joins TRBV7-3 to TRBJ2-3, with D possibly called TRBD1 or TRBD2 (5 bases each). Germline CDR1 is SGHTA and CDR2 is FQGTGA. CDR3 length: 15 residues. With 3 bases removed from V and 6 bases from J, the gap between germline ends came to 16 bases. The CDR3 loop reads CASSLNLGDVDTQYF. DNA for the CDR3: TGTGCCAGCAGCTTGAATCTGGGGGATGTTGATACGCAGTATTTT.

This clonotype came up many times. The rearrangement links TRBV19 to TRBJ1-2; a possible D gene is TRBD1 (5 bases). This CDR3 has 17 residues. Between the trimmed V and J ends, which lost 5 bases and 4 bases, there was a span of 23 bases. The germline V gene has CDR1 LNHDA and CDR2 SQIVND (reference sequence). For the CDR3, the DNA is TGTGCCAGTAGTGCACGCAGGACAAATCGAAAGACCTATGGCTACACCTTC. It codes for CASSARRTNRKTYGYTF.

Of note for this clonotype: Given a much more abundant clone one base away, this may be a read error. This rearrangement joins TRBV7-9 to TRBJ2-7; 10 bases map to TRBD1. The trim removed 7 bases at V and 4 bases at J, leaving 7 bases unmatched. The CDR3 has 14 residues. Germline lookup yields CDR1 SEHNR and CDR2 FQNEAQ (reference sequence). Written as DNA, the CDR3 is TGTGCCAGCAACCTTTCGGGACAGGGGTACGAGCAGTACTTC. As protein: CASNLSGQGYEQYF.

A single count supports this clonotype. This may come from a read error, since a much larger clone is one base off. The chain carries TRBV18 and TRBJ2-2; D remains ambiguous. V was cut by 2 bases and J by 6 bases, with 10 bases left in between. The CDR3 covers 14 residues. Germline CDR1 KGHSH, CDR2 LQKENI. The CDR3 loop reads CASSPVRNAGELFF. The CDR3 nucleotides read TGTGCCAGCTCACCAGTTAGAAACGCCGGGGAGCTGTTTTTT.

On this clonotype: A clone one base away is much larger, so this may be a read error. This sequence joins TRBV3-1 and TRBJ2-7; no reliable D call. The DNA matches TRBJ2-5 better at its end, which makes the J call doubtful. Germline V gene lookup returns CDR1 LGHDT and CDR2 YNNKEL (reference sequence). There are 17 residues in the CDR3. The CDR3 nucleotides read TGTGCCAGCAGCGGATCATTTCCCGTTTCTTTCTCTGAGACCCAGTACTTC. Its translation: CASSGSFPVSFSETQYF.

This chain joins TRBV20-1 and TRBJ2-1, with TRBD2 matching 10 bases. The V segment lost 0 bases and the J segment 2 bases; nucleotides outside the gene matches: 16. Germline V lookup: CDR1 DFQATT, CDR2 SNEGSKA (reference sequence). The CDR3 extends over 20 amino acids. The CDR3 spells CSARDRRRLAGAYPYNEQFF. CDR3 sequence (DNA): TGCAGTGCTAGAGATCGGAGAAGGCTAGCGGGAGCTTACCCCTACAATGAGCAGTTCTTC.

This clonotype was seen ten or more times. V and J are TRBV30 and TRBJ1-2; D ambiguous. Trimming pared 5 bases from V and 4 bases from J, leaving 23 bases between. Germline V gives CDR1 GTSNPN, CDR2 SVGIG (reference sequence). The CDR3 runs to 16 residues. The CDR3 region is CAWLFKRYRKTYGYTF. The DNA for the CDR3 is TGTGCCTGGTTATTCAAGCGTTATAGAAAGACCTATGGCTACACCTTC.

Comments on this clonotype: This clone may be a read error of a much larger clone one base away. V gene TRBV20-1 combines with J gene TRBJ2-2; 8 bases map to TRBD1. Germline CDR1 reads DFQATT; CDR2 reads SNEGSKA (reference sequence). The CDR3 contains 18 residues. V lost 6 bases and J lost 5; bases outside the gene matches: 20. CDR3 sequence reads: CSAAGRGRASMRTGELFF. The CDR3 region has the DNA TGCAGTGCAGCGGGCAGGGGGCGAGCATCTATGAGGACCGGGGAGCTGTTTTTT.

The table lists this clonotype with many counts. The limits of the CDR3 on the DNA are not certain, so only TCRdb's listed CDR3 is given. The chain carries TRBV7-5 and TRBJ1-2. TRBV7-5 is deemed a pseudogene. Including both end residues, the CDR3 is 19 amino acids long. The chain's CDR3 is CISVPEGRIEVGKTYGYTF.

The sample holds many counts of this clonotype. This chain links TRBV28 with TRBJ1-5; D gene unclear. V was clipped by 2 bases and J by 3 bases, with 14 bases between them. The CDR3 length is 16 residues. Germline V gene lookup returns CDR1 MDHEN and CDR2 SYDVKM. CDR3 loop: CASSLLAQQVNQPQHF. CDR3 coding DNA: TGTGCCAGCAGTTTACTTGCACAGCAAGTCAATCAGCCCCAGCATTTT.

This clonotype showed up many times. V and J are TRBV7-2 and TRBJ1-5; 7 bases agree with TRBD1. The junction had 6 bases not matched to a gene; V was cut back by 3 bases and J by 7 bases. In germline, CDR1 is SGHTA, CDR2 FQGNSA. CDR3 size: 14 residues. DNA for the CDR3: TGTGCCAGCAGCTTGCAAGGGGGCTACCAGCCCCAGCATTTT. It yields the protein CASSLQGGYQPQHF.

This clonotype has only one observation. Possible read error: a much larger clone is one base away. Since no conserved phenylalanine or tryptophan closes the CDR3, a read error is the likely cause. The V and J genes are TRBV23-1 and TRBJ1-2; no definite D call. TRBV23-1 is assigned to the ORF class and has an uncertain function. V was shortened by 5 bases and J by 4 bases, with 23 bases between the two germline ends. This CDR3 spans 17 amino acids. The CDR3 DNA sequence: TGCGCCAGCAGTGAGAGTAGGCTACGCAGAAAGACCTATGGCTACACCTCC. Protein product: CASSESRLRRKTYGYTS.

At least ten counts were recorded for this clonotype. The V and J genes are TRBV27 and TRBJ2-2; D is unclear. This CDR3 region has 15 residues. Germline values: CDR1 MNHEY, CDR2 SMNVEV (reference sequence). With 4 bases removed from V and 0 bases from J, the gap between germline ends came to 9 bases. The CDR3 protein is CASSSDGSNTGELFF. In DNA form, the CDR3 reads TGTGCCAGCAGTTCGGACGGTTCGAACACCGGGGAGCTGTTTTTT.

On this clonotype itself: This may be a read error, as it is one base from a much larger clone. The chain couples TRBV3-1 to TRBJ2-6, with 8 bases lining up with TRBD1. The CDR3 is made up of 15 amino acids. Germline CDR1 reads LGHDT; CDR2 reads YNNKEL (reference sequence). V lost 8 bases, J lost 9 bases, and 12 bases stayed unmatched. CDR3 region: CASCRVGQGVNVLTF. DNA of the CDR3: TGTGCCAGCTGCCGAGTCGGACAGGGTGTCAACGTCCTGACTTTC.

This clonotype was seen a few times. The gene calls are TRBV11-2 and TRBJ2-3; 13 bases are shared with TRBD2. In germline, CDR1 is SGHAT, CDR2 FQNNGV. J lost 2 bases, V lost 3 bases, and 5 bases had no gene match. The CDR3 consists of 17 residues. CDR3 loop: CASSFRLAGGSTDTQYF. In DNA, the CDR3 is TGTGCCAGCAGCTTCCGACTAGCGGGAGGATCCACAGATACGCAGTATTTT.

The table lists this clonotype with many counts. This chain connects TRBV20-1 to TRBJ1-2; 7 bases match TRBD1. The trim removed 6 bases at V and 7 bases at J, leaving 8 bases unmatched. Germline loops: CDR1 DFQATT, CDR2 SNEGSKA (reference sequence). CDR3 size: 12 residues. The CDR3 sequence is CSAPTGESGYTF. The CDR3 region has the DNA TGCAGTGCCCCTACAGGGGAGTCTGGCTACACCTTC.

This clonotype was seen many times. The chain employs TRBV20-1 and TRBJ1-4; the match to TRBD1 covers 8 bases. Germline CDR1 is DFQATT and CDR2 is SNEGSKA (reference sequence). The V segment lost 3 bases and the J segment 6 bases; nucleotides outside the gene matches: 6. The CDR3 is 14 residues long. The CDR3 DNA reads TGCAGTGCTAGTCAGGGGGCGAGTGATGAAAAACTGTTTTTT. Amino acids: CSASQGASDEKLFF.

The sample holds a few counts of this clonotype. V gene TRBV12-3 or TRBV12-4 combines with J gene TRBJ2-5, with D perhaps given as TRBD1 or TRBD2 (5 bases each). V lost 3 bases to trimming and J lost 1 base, with 9 bases between them. The CDR3 is made up of 14 amino acids. The CDR3, as DNA: TGTGCCAGCAGTTTTGCCGGGACCCAAGAGACCCAGTACTTC. This sequence encodes CASSFAGTQETQYF.

In this sample, this clonotype turned up a few times. The chain recombines TRBV7-2 with TRBJ2-3; D may correspond to TRBD1 or TRBD2 (6 bases each). There are 18 residues in the CDR3. V was clipped by 3 bases and J by 7 bases, with 26 bases between them. Germline CDR1 reads SGHTA; CDR2 reads FQGNSA. As DNA, the CDR3 is TGTGCCAGCAGCTTTGCCCGGCCAGGGGACTCGAGGGTGCATACGCAGTATTTT. It translates to CASSFARPGDSRVHTQYF.

This clonotype was observed at least ten times. The chain joins TRBV16 to TRBJ1-2, with D hard to call. V lost 5 bases to trimming and J lost 4 bases, with 23 bases between them. From germline, CDR1 is KGHSY and CDR2 FQNENV. This CDR3 comprises 17 residues. This CDR3 is CASSLTAVVRKTYGYTF. As DNA, the CDR3 is TGTGCCAGCAGCTTGACGGCGGTCGTTAGAAAGACCTATGGCTACACCTTC.